A single T cell receptor beta chain is shown here with its context. Its antigen remains unidentified. The data derive from a study of identical twins. Whole-study results and caveats: Within cord blood, abundant beta clonotypes carried fewer insertions, but memory repertoires showed no such trend. Recombination models fit unrelated individuals' TCR alpha sharing but underestimated twins'. Twins' surplus sharing was weaker for beta out-of-frame sequences.

A universal primer binding site was introduced by template switching. The final cDNA contained unique molecular identifiers. TCRdb passed the 5' RACE reads through MiXCR, listing each CDR3 protein once. The sample has 1.5 million or so distinct CDR3 sequences, less than 40% seen once. This CDR3 is 15 amino acids long. The V gene end was trimmed by 0 bases and the J gene end by 5 bases; junction bases not matched to a gene: 4. In germline, CDR1 is LGHNA, CDR2 YNFKEQ. The receptor was isolated from a newborn girl in good health. Material for sequencing was cord blood. The V gene is TRBV4-2, the J gene TRBJ1-5; 7 positions match TRBD1. Written as DNA, the CDR3 is TGTGCCAGCAGCCAAGATGGGGGACAGCATCAGCCCCAGCATTTT. Translation: CASSQDGGQHQPQHF.